The clone carrying this T cell receptor beta chain is medium-sized. The antigen is unknown. Profiling relied on immunoSEQ multiplex PCR, and the TCRdb table lists in-frame clones only, not all of them. The profile covers about 85,000 clones, with around 88% appearing a single time and just over 2% taken by the ten largest. Germline loops: CDR1 MDHEN, CDR2 SYDVKM. The CDR3 runs 17 residues. V lost 0 bases to trimming and J lost 6 bases; unmatched junction nucleotides: 5. Those with chemo-refractory metastatic non-small-cell lung cancer were treated with focal radiation combined with CTLA-4 blockade using ipilimumab. These data originate in a study of radiotherapy plus CTLA-4 blockade in lung cancer. At the level of the study: With approximately 30% of patients having disease control, objective responses were seen in 15% to 20%. Overall study results and limits: Tumor-derived TCR clones expanded in blood after radiotherapy plus ipilimumab.

Material: peripheral blood, obtained from a patient treated with radiotherapy plus ipilimumab. The rearrangement joins TRBV28 to TRBJ2-2; 12 bases match TRBD2. The source of this sequence is a human donor with non-small cell lung cancer who had a partial response to radiotherapy plus ipilimumab. The CDR3 bases are TGTGCCAGCAGTTTATGGCGTCTAGCGGGAGGGCCCGGGGAGCTGTTTTTT. This encodes CASSLWRLAGGPGELFF.